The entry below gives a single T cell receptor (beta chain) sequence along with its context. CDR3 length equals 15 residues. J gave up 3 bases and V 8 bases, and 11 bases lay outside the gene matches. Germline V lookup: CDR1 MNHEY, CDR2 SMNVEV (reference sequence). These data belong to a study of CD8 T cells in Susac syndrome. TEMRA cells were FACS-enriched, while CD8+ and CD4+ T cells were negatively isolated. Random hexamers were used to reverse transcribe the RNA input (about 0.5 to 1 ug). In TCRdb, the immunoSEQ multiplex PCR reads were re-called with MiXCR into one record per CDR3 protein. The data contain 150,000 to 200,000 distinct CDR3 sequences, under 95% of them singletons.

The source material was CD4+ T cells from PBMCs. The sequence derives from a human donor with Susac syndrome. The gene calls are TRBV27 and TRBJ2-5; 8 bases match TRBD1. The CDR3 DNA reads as TGTGCCAGCGTAGCGCAGGGGGCACACAAAGAGACCCAGTACTTC. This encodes CASVAQGAHKETQYF.